One and the same sample provided the 6 T cell receptor beta chains below, sequenced in a study of OX40 agonist ivuxolimab in advanced cancers. Sequenced by immunoSEQ multiplex PCR; TCRdb stores in-frame clones only, minus some. Of about 20,000 clones in the sample, roughly 78% are singletons; the top ten hold 20% to 25%. Sequenced material: CD4+ or CD8+ T cells sorted from blood, taken in a trial of the OX40 agonist ivuxolimab. These receptor sequences come from an adult with an advanced solid tumor such as melanoma, head and neck, liver or kidney cancer.

The chain uses TRBV7-6 and TRBJ2-2, with 7 bases matching TRBD1. Unmatched junction bases numbered 2, after V lost 4 bases and J lost 3 bases. CDR1 and CDR2 (germline): SGHVS, FNYEAQ. The CDR3 is 14 residues long. CDR3 nucleotides: TGTGCCAGCAGCTACACAGGGGACACCGGGGAGCTGTTTTTT. This translates into CASSYTGDTGELFF.

This clone was seen a handful of times. This sequence joins TRBV30 and TRBJ2-7; D is unresolved. The CDR3 sequence is 15 residues long. The germline V gene has CDR1 GTSNPN and CDR2 SVGIG (reference sequence). Trimming shortened V by 0 bases and J by 0 bases, and 12 bases separated the two germline ends. The CDR3 DNA is TGTGCCTGGAGTGTACCCGACACGAACTCCTACGAGCAGTACTTC. This codes for CAWSVPDTNSYEQYF.

This sequence joins TRBV5-4 and TRBJ2-2; D gene ambiguous. V was clipped by 0 bases and J by 6 bases, with 15 bases between them. Germline CDR1 and CDR2: SGHNT and YYREEE (reference sequence). This CDR3 is 16 amino acids long. DNA for the CDR3: TGTGCCAGCAGCTTGGGAGATAGAACAGACGCCGGGGAGCTGTTTTTT. Protein sequence: CASSLGDRTDAGELFF.

The chain carries TRBV4-2 and TRBJ2-7; no definite D call. Germline V CDR1 and CDR2: LGHNA, YNFKEQ. The CDR3 runs 17 residues. With 0 bases removed from V and 2 bases from J, the gap between germline ends came to 17 bases. The CDR3 nucleotides read TGTGCCAGCAGCCAAGAAATGGAACTAACCCGCCCCTACGAGCAGTACTTC. It codes for CASSQEMELTRPYEQYF.

The V gene is TRBV7-6, the J gene TRBJ1-1, with D hard to call. The germline gives CDR1 SGHVS, CDR2 FNYEAQ. CDR3 length equals 13 residues. Trimming shortened V by 0 bases and J by 1 base, and 3 bases separated the two germline ends. CDR3 protein: CASSLARNTEAFF. The CDR3 coding sequence is TGTGCCAGCAGCTTAGCCAGGAACACTGAAGCTTTCTTT.

The V gene is TRBV11-2, the J gene TRBJ2-1; D call uncertain. V lost 5 bases and J lost 7, with 21 bases in between. Germline loops: CDR1 SGHAT, CDR2 FQNNGV. The CDR3 runs 16 residues. The CDR3 bases are TGTGCCAGCAGCGGGGTTTCGGGTCGGAATACTAATGAGCAGTTCTTC. Translating it yields CASSGVSGRNTNEQFF.